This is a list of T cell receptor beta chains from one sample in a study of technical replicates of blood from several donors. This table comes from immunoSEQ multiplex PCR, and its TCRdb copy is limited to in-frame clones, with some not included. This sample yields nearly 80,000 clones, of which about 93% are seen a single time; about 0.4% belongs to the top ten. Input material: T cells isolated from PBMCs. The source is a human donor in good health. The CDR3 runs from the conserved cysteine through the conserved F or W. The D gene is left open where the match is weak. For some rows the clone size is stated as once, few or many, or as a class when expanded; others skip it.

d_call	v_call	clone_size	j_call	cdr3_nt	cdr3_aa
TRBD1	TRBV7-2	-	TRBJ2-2	TGTGCCAGCAGCTCGGGACAGGCGAACACCGGGGAGCTGTTTTTT	CASSSGQANTGELFF
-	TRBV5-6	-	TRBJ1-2	TGTGCCAGCAGCCTCAACAGGGTTGACTACACCTTC	CASSLNRVDYTF
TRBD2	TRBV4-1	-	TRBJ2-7	TGCGCCAGCAGCCACGCCCTAGGCTCCGGGACTAGCGGATACGAGCAGTACTTC	CASSHALGSGTSGYEQYF
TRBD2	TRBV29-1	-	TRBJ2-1	TGCAGCGGTTTACTAGCGGGAGGCCAATATGAGCAGTTCTTC	CSGLLAGGQYEQFF
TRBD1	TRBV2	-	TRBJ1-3	TGTGCCAGCCCGGGACAGGCTGGAAACACCATATATTTT	CASPGQAGNTIYF
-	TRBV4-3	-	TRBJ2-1	TGCGCCAGCAGCCAAGATTGGTCACAGACGATTTACAATGAGCAGTTCTTC	CASSQDWSQTIYNEQFF
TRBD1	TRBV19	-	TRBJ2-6	TGTGCCAGTACTATGGGAAGGGACAGAAACTCTGGGGCCAACGTCCTGACTTTC	CASTMGRDRNSGANVLTF
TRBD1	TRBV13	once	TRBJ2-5	TGTGCCAGCGCGCCGCTAGGGTTACGGGGACAGCAAGAGACCCAGTACTTC	CASAPLGLRGQQETQYF
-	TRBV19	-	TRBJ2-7	TGTGCCAGTAGTATTGACACTTCCTACGAGCAGTACTTC	CASSIDTSYEQYF
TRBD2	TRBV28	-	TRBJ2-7	TGTGCCAGCAGTCTCCCCCGGGAGGCCGCCTACGAGCAGTACTTC	CASSLPREAAYEQYF
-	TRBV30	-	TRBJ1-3	TGTGCCTGGAGGTATGGCTCTCTCTCTGGAAACACCATATATTTT	CAWRYGSLSGNTIYF
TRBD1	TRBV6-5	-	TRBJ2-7	TGTGCCAGCAGACCCGACAGGGAGATCTACGAGCAGTACTTC	CASRPDREIYEQYF
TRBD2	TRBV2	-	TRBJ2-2	TGTGCCAGCAGTGCCCCGACTAGCTACACCGGGGAGCTGTTTTTT	CASSAPTSYTGELFF
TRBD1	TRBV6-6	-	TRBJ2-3	TGTGCCAGCAGGCTCGGACAGGGGATAGATACGCAGTATTTT	CASRLGQGIDTQYF
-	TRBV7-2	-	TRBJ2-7	TGTGCCAGCAGCCCAGCAGGGTACGAGCAGTACTTC	CASSPAGYEQYF
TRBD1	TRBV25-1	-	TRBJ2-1	TGTGCCAGCAGTTGGACAGGGGAGCAGTTCTTC	CASSWTGEQFF
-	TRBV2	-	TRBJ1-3	TGTGCCAGCAGTGCCGTGACTGTCTCTGGAAACACCATATATTTT	CASSAVTVSGNTIYF
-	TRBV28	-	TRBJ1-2	TGTGCCAGCAGTTTAGGACGGGGATATGGCTACACCTTC	CASSLGRGYGYTF
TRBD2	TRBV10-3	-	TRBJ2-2	TGTGCCATCAGTGAGAGCGGGAGACGAAGGACCGGGGAGCTGTTTTTT	CAISESGRRRTGELFF
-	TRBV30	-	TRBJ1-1	TGTGCCCTCATAGAGTGGACTGAAGCTTTCTTT	CALIEWTEAFF
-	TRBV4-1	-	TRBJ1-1	TGCGCCAGCAGCCAAGCTAATCTGGGGGCCTCGAACACTGAAGCTTTCTTT	CASSQANLGASNTEAFF
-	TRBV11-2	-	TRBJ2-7	TGTGCCAGCAGCTTGTACACCACCTACGAGCAGTACTTC	CASSLYTTYEQYF
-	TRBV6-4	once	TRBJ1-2	TGTGCCAGCAGTGCGACAGCTAACTATGGCTACACCTTC	CASSATANYGYTF
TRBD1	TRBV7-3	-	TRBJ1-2	TGTGCCAGCAGCTTCTCCGGGACAGGGGGCTACACCTTC	CASSFSGTGGYTF
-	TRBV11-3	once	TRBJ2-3	TGTGCCAGCAGCGTCAGGGCCGATACGCAGTATTTT	CASSVRADTQYF
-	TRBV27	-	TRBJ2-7	TGTGCCAGCAGTTGGGCCGGGAACTACGAGCAGTACTTC	CASSWAGNYEQYF
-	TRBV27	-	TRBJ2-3	TGTGCCAGCGGAGAATTAGCTGGGGCTAGCACAGATACGCAGTATTTT	CASGELAGASTDTQYF
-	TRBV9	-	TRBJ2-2	TGTGCCAGCAGCGAACGGGTTTCCACCGGGGAGCTGTTTTTT	CASSERVSTGELFF
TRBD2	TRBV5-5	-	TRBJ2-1	TGTGCCAGCAGCTATAGCGGGTCGGTCAATGAGCAGTTCTTC	CASSYSGSVNEQFF
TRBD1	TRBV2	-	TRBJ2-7	TGTGCCAGCAGTTCGATCCCGGGACAGCTCATTTCCTACGAGCAGTACTTC	CASSSIPGQLISYEQYF
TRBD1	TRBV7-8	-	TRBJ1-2	TGTGCCAGCAGCTTAGTAGGGACAGGGGAAGTGTATGGCTACACCTTC	CASSLVGTGEVYGYTF
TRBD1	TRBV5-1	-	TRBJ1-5	TGCGCCAGCAGCCCAGGGACAGGGATACAGCCCCAGCATTTT	CASSPGTGIQPQHF
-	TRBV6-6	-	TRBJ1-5	TGTGCCACGATGTATGACAGCTATAGCAATCAGCCCCAGCATTTT	CATMYDSYSNQPQHF
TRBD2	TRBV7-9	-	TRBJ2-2	TGTGCCAGCAGCTTAGGACTAGCAAGAAACACCGGGGAGCTGTTTTTT	CASSLGLARNTGELFF
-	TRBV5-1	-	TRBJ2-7	TGCGCCAGCAGCCCCCGGGACTACGAGCAGTACTTC	CASSPRDYEQYF
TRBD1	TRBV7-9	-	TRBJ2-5	TGTGCCAGCAGCTCGCTCCGGGACAGGGGTGAAGAGACCCAGTACTTC	CASSSLRDRGEETQYF
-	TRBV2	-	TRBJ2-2	TGTGCCAGCTCCGGACAGCCACCCGGTAGGGGCACCGGGGAGCTGTTTTTT	CASSGQPPGRGTGELFF
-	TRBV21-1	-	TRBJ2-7	TGTGCCAGCAGCTTACCAGCGGGAATCGACGAGCAGTACTTC	CASSLPAGIDEQYF
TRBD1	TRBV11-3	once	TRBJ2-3	TGTGCCAGCAGCCAACAGGGGCCAGATACGCAGTATTTT	CASSQQGPDTQYF
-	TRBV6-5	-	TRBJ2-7	TGTGCCAGCAGTTACTCGACGGGGGTAAGGACCTACGAGCAGTACTTC	CASSYSTGVRTYEQYF
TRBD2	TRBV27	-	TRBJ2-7	TGTGCCAGCAGAAGAAAGGGACTAGCAGACTCCTACGAGCAGTACTTC	CASRRKGLADSYEQYF
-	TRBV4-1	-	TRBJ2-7	TGCGCCAGCAGCCAAGGGCAACAGGGTTCCTACGAGCAGTACTTC	CASSQGQQGSYEQYF
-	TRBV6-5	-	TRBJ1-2	TGTGCCAGCAGCAAGCCCCGAACCAGGGGCCATGGCTACACCTTC	CASSKPRTRGHGYTF
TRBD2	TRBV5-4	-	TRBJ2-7	TGTGCCAGCAGCTTGGGTACTAGCGGGAGAAGCTCCTACGAGCAGTACTTC	CASSLGTSGRSSYEQYF
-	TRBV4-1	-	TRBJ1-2	TGCGCCAGCAGCCAAGTAAGGGGAAACAACTATGGCTACACCTTC	CASSQVRGNNYGYTF
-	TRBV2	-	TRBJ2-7	TGTGCCAGCAGTTTTCCCGATGTGGCGGGATATGTGTACGAGCAGTACTTC	CASSFPDVAGYVYEQYF
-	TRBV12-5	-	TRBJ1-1	TGTGCTAGTGGTTTGGGCCCCGTTTCGACAGTCACTGAAGCTTTCTTT	CASGLGPVSTVTEAFF
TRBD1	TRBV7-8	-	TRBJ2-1	TGTGCCAGCTTACCCAACTACCTTTCGGGACAGGGAAGGGATGAGCAGTTCTTC	CASLPNYLSGQGRDEQFF
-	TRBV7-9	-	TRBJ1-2	TGTGCCAGCAGCGCCCCTTTTAGCGCATATGGCTACACCTTC	CASSAPFSAYGYTF
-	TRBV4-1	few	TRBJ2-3	TGCGCCAGCAGCCAAACGGCGGGGTGGGCGGATACGCAGTATTTT	CASSQTAGWADTQYF
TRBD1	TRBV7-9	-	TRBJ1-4	TGTGCCAGCAGCTCTCTGCCCGGGACAGGGGCTGAAAAACTGTTTTTT	CASSSLPGTGAEKLFF
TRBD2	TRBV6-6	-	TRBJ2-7	TGTGCCAGCAGTTACTTAGCGGGAGACGAGCAGTACTTC	CASSYLAGDEQYF
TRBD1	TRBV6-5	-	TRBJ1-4	TGTGCCAGCCGCGACCAGGGGGCATGGGAAAAACTGTTTTTT	CASRDQGAWEKLFF
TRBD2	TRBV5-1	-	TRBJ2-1	TGCGCCAGCAGCGTGACTAGCGGGATATACAATGAGCAGTTCTTC	CASSVTSGIYNEQFF
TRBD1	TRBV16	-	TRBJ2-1	TGTGCCAGCGTTCCGGGACAGGGTATAATCAATGAGCAGTTCTTC	CASVPGQGIINEQFF